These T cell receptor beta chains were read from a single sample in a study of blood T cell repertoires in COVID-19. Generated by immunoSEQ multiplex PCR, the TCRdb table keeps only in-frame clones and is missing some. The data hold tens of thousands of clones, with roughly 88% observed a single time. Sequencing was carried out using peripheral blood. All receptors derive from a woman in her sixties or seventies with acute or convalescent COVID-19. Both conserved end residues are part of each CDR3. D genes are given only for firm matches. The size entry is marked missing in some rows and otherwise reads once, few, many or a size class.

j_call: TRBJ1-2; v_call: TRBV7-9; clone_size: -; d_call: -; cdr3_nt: TGTGCCAGCAGCTTATCCCCACGGGGCTACACCTTC; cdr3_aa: CASSLSPRGYTF
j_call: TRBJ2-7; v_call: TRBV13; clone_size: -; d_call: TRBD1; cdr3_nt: TGTGCCAGCAGCCGAGACAGGGCCTACGAGCAGTACTTC; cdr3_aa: CASSRDRAYEQYF
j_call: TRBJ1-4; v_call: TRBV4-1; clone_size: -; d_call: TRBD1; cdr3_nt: TGCGCCAGCAGCGGGCGGACAGGGTCTAATGAAAAACTGTTTTTT; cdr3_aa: CASSGRTGSNEKLFF
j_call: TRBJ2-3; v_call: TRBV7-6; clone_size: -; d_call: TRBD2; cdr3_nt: TGTGCCAGCAGCTTACGGACGGGGAGGGCTACAGATACGCAGTATTTT; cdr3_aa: CASSLRTGRATDTQYF
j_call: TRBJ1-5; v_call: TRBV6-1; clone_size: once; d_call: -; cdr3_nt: TGTGCCAGCAGTGAAGCTTGGGGGGGGCGCGATCAGCCCCAGCATTTT; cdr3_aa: CASSEAWGGRDQPQHF
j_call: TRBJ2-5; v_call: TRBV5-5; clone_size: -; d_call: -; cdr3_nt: TGTGCCAGCAGCTTAGGACGGACTCAAGAGACCCAGTACTTC; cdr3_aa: CASSLGRTQETQYF
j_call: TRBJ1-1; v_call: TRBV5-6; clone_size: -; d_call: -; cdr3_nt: TGTGCCAGCAGCTTGTACGTTTTAATGGGGGCGTTGAACACTGAAGCTTTCTTT; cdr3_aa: CASSLYVLMGALNTEAFF
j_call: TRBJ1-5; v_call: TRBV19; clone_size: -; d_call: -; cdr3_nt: TGTGCCAGTAGTATCCCCGGGACACCCCAGCATTTT; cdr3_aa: CASSIPGTPQHF
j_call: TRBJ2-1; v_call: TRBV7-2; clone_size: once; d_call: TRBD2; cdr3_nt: TGTGCCAGCAGCTTAGTTACGGGGGGGCCGGGTGAGCAGTTCTTC; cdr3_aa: CASSLVTGGPGEQFF
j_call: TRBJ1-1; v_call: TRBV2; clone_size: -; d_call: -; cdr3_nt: TGTGCCAGCAAGCAGGGCCCGGCTAACACTGAAGCTTTCTTT; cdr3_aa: CASKQGPANTEAFF
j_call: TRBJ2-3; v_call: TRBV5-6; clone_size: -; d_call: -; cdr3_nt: TGTGCCAGCAGCTTGCGAGATACGCAGTATTTT; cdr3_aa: CASSLRDTQYF
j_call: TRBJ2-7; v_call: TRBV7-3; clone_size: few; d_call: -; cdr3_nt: TGTGCCAGCAGCCCGAACGCAGGGCGCGAGCAGTACTTC; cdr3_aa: CASSPNAGREQYF
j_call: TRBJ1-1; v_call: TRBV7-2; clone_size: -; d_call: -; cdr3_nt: TGTGCCAGCAGCTTAGTCAGGGGCAGCCCCCCCCGGGCTTTCTTT; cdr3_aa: CASSLVRGSPPRAFF
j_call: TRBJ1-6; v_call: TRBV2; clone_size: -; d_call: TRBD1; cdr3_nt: TGTGCCAGCAGGCCGGACAGGGGAGTTGATTCACCCCTCCACTTT; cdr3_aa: CASRPDRGVDSPLHF
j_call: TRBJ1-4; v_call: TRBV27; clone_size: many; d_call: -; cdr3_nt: TGTGCCAGCAGTTATTCTACGGAAAAACTGTTTTTT; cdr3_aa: CASSYSTEKLFF
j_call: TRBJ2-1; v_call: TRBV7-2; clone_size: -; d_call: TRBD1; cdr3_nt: TGTGCCAGCAGCCAGGGACAGGGGAGGGTTGACGAGCAGTTCTTC; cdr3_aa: CASSQGQGRVDEQFF
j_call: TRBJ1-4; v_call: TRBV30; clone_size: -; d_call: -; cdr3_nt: TGTGCCTGGAGTACCCAGGGTACTGAAAAACTGTTTTTT; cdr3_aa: CAWSTQGTEKLFF
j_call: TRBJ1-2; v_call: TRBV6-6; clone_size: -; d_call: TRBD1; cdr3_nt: TGTGCCAGCAGCTCAGCCACAGGGGTTGGCTACACCTTC; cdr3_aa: CASSSATGVGYTF
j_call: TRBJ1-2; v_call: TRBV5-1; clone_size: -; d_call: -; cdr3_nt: TGCGCCAGCAGCTTGAACTCTAACTATGGCTACACCTTC; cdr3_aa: CASSLNSNYGYTF
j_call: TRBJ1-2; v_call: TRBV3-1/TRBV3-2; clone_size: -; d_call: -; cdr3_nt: TGTGCCAGCAGCCCCGTGGGGGCCTCTAACTATGGCTACACCTTC; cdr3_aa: CASSPVGASNYGYTF
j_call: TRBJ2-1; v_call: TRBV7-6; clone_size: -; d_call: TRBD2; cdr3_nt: TGTGCCAGCAGCCTGCGGACTAGCGGGGACAATGAGCAGTTCTTC; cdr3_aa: CASSLRTSGDNEQFF
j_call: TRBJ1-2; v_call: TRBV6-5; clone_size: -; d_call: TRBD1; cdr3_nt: TGTGCCAGCAGTTATATTCGCACAGGGGGTAACTATGGCTACACCTTC; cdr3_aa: CASSYIRTGGNYGYTF
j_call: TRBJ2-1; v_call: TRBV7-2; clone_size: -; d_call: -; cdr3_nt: TGTGCCAGCAGCCTATCTCAGGACTCCTACAATGAGCAGTTCTTC; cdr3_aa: CASSLSQDSYNEQFF
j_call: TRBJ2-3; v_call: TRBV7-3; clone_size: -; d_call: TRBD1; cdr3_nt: TGTGCCAGCAGCTTAGTTGCGACAGGGGCGACAGATACGCAGTATTTT; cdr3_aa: CASSLVATGATDTQYF
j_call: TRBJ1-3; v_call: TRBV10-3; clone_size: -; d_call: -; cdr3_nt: TGTGCCATCAGTGTGACAGGACAGAGCTCTGGAAACACCATATATTTT; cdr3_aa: CAISVTGQSSGNTIYF
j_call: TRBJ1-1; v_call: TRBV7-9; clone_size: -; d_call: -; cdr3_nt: TGTGCCAGCAGCCCGAGACAGAACACTGAAGCTTTCTTT; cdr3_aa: CASSPRQNTEAFF
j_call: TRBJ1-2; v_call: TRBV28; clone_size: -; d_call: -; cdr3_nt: TGTGCCAGCACCCTACAGCAGGGGACCTATGGCTACACCTTC; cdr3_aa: CASTLQQGTYGYTF
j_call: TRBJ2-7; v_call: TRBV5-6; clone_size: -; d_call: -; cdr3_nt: TGTGCCAGCAGCTTAGGGGGCTACGAGCAGTACTTC; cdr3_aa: CASSLGGYEQYF
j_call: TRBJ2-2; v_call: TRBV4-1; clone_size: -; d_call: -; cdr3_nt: TGCGCCAGCAGCCCCATTGACAGGAACACCGGGGAGCTGTTTTTT; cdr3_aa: CASSPIDRNTGELFF
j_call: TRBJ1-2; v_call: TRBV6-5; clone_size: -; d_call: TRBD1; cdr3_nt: TGTGCCAGCAGTCGACAGGGGAAAGACTATGGCTACACCTTC; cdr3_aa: CASSRQGKDYGYTF
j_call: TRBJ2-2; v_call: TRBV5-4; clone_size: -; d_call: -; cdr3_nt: TGTGCCAGCAGCTTGGGGGCTAACACCGGGGAGCTGTTTTTT; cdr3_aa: CASSLGANTGELFF
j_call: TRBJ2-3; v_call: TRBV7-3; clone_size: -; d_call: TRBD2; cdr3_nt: TGTGCCAGCAGCCGTCCGGGAGGTACGCAGTATTTT; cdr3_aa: CASSRPGGTQYF
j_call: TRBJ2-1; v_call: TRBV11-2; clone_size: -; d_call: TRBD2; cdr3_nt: TGTGCCAGCAGCTTAGGTTCGGCGGGGGGTGTGAATGAGCAGTTCTTC; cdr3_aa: CASSLGSAGGVNEQFF
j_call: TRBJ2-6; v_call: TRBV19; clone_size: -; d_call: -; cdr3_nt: TGTGCCGCCGGGGAGTCTGGGGCCAACGTCCTGACTTTC; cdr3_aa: CAAGESGANVLTF
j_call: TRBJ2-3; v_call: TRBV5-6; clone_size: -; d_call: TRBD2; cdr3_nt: TGTGCCAGCAGCCCTACCGGACTAGCGGGCACAGATACGCAGTATTTT; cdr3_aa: CASSPTGLAGTDTQYF
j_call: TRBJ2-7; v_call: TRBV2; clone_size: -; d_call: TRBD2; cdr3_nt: TGTGCCAGCAGTGAAAGCGGGGGGATCTACGAGCAGTACTTC; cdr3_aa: CASSESGGIYEQYF
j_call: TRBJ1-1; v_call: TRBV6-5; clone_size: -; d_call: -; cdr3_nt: TGTGCCAGCCATAGGGGCCTCATCGAAGCTTTCTTT; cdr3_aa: CASHRGLIEAFF
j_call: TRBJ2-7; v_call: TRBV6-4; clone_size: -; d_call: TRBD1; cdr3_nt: TGTGCCACCCTCTCCCGGGACAGATCCTACGAGCAGTACTTC; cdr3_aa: CATLSRDRSYEQYF
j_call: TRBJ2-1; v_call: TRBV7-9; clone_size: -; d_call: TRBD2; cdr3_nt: TGTGCCAGCAGCTTTGGGACTAGCGGGGGTGCGAGCTCCTACAATGAGCAGTTCTTC; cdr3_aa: CASSFGTSGGASSYNEQFF
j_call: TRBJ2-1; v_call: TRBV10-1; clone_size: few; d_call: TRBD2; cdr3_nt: TGCGCCAGCAGTCCGGTAGCGGGGGTCTACAATGAGCAGTTCTTC; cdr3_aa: CASSPVAGVYNEQFF
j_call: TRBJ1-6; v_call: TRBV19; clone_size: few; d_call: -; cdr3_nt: TGTGCCAGTAGAGCGGGGGCGTATGAGACACCCCTCCACTTT; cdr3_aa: CASRAGAYETPLHF
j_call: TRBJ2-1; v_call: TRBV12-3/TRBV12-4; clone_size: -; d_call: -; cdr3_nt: TGTGCCAGCAGTTTATGGAGGGATGAGCAGTTCTTC; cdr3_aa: CASSLWRDEQFF
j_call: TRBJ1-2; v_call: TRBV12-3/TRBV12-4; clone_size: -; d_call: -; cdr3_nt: TGTGCCAGCAGCACGACAGGCTATGGCTACACCTTC; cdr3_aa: CASSTTGYGYTF
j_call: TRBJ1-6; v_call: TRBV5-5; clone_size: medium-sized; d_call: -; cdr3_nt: TGTGCCAGCAAAGGACAAGATAATTCACCCCTCCACTTT; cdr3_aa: CASKGQDNSPLHF